This paragraph reports one TCR beta chain. Its target is unknown. The data stem from a study of T-cell memory formation after mild COVID-19. V lost 11 bases, J lost 6 bases, and 21 bases lay in between. The CDR3 has 14 amino acids. Looked up from germline, CDR1 is SNHLY and CDR2 is FYNNEI. TCRdb fed the 5' RACE reads into MiXCR, producing one record per CDR3 protein. The table includes 380,000 or so distinct CDR3 sequences, about an eighth detected once. Regarding the study as a whole: Shrinking CD4+ clones resided mostly in CM and EM, and CD8+ ones in EMRA. A second wave expanding day 15 to 37 was CD4+-biased; contracting clones were balanced. Cross-reactive memory appears to have joined, as suggested by some responding clones showing up in pre-infection memory.

Sequencing input: PBMCs or a T cell subset sorted from them (not recorded which). This TCR derives from a man aged 18 to 30 who had mild COVID-19 (a few samples of this study predate the infection). Cell type and time point are not known. V usage is TRBV2 and J usage is TRBJ2-3, with D possibly being TRBD1 (5 bases). CDR3 nucleotides: TGTGCCCCCCAATGGGGCGTGCTGGCGGATACGCAGTATTTT. Protein sequence: CAPQWGVLADTQYF.